This TCR beta chain was sequenced in a study of beta chain features in type 1 diabetes. Study as a whole: All samples together contributed 90 million to 110 million sorted cells for examination.

This clone showed up just a few times. Its antigen is unknown. Germline V CDR1 and CDR2: SEHNR, FQNEAQ (reference sequence). The CDR3 loop spans 14 amino acids. V lost 4 bases to trimming and J lost 5 bases, with 14 bases between them. One heparinised draw, averaging about 116 mL, was taken per donor. Investigators reverse transcribed all isolated RNA, so they sequenced expressed TCRB transcripts. Only in-frame clones appear in the TCRdb table, and some are missing; sequencing was by immunoSEQ multiplex PCR. The sample holds about 660,000 clones, around 15% seen once. Study findings and constraints: Although PCR might favor shorter templates, it would do so equally in patients and controls. Relative to healthy donors, patients appeared to have naive, central memory and Treg TCRB repertoires that were more similar. Patients with Type 1 diabetes showed moderately but significantly shorter TCRB CDR3s in all four CD4+ subsets.

The sequencing input was naive CD4+ T cells from blood. The receptor's source is a man aged 18-30 years with type 1 diabetes. V usage is TRBV7-9 and J usage is TRBJ2-5; D call uncertain. The CDR3 sequence is CASSSPGPWETQYF. In DNA form, the CDR3 reads TGTGCCAGCAGCTCCCCTGGGCCGTGGGAGACCCAGTACTTC.